The clone carrying this TCR beta chain was counted a single time. What it binds is not known. Germline V lookup: CDR1 SQVTM, CDR2 ANQGSEA. This CDR3 has 14 residues. Trimming took 5 bases from V and 0 from J; bases not matched to a gene: 4. This entry is derived from a study of cytomegalovirus exposure and HLA in healthy donors. PCR primers comprised 60 Vbeta and 13 Jbeta primers. The protocol was immunoSEQ multiplex PCR, while the TCRdb copy is restricted to in-frame clones and leaves out a portion. Of under 150,000 clones listed, roughly four fifths are singletons. General study findings and limits: In a later analysis, an Asian-associated ancestry cluster reportedly showed fewer N-insertions than the roughly 700-donor mean.

Sequenced: PBMCs. The sequence was collected from a boy younger than 18 in good health and CMV-seronegative. The V and J genes are TRBV29-1 and TRBJ2-7, with 10 bases matching TRBD2. As DNA, the CDR3 is TGCAGCGTTAGCGGACTAGCGGACTCCTACGAGCAGTACTTC. Amino acids: CSVSGLADSYEQYF.